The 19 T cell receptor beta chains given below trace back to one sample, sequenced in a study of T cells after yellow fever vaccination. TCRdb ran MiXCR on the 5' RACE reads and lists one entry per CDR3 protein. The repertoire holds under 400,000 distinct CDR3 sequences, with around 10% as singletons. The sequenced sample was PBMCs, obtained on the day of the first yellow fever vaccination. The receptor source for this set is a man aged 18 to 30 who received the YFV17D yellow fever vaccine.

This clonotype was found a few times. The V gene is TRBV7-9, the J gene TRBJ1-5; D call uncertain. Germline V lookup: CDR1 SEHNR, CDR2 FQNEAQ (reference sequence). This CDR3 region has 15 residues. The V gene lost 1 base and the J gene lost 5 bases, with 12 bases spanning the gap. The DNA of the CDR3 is TGTGCCAGCAGCTTAGTAGGCAGTGATGATCAGCCCCAGCATTTT. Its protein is CASSLVGSDDQPQHF. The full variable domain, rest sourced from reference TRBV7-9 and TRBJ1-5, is DTGVSQNPRHKITKRGQNVTFRCDPISEHNRLYWYRQTLGQGPEFLTYFQNEAQLEKSRLLSDRFSAERPKGSFSTLEIQRTEQGDSAMYLCASSLVGSDDQPQHFGDGTRLSIL.

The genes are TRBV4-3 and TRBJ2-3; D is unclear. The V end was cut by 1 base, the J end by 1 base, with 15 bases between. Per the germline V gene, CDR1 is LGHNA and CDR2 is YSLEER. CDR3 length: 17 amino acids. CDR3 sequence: CASSQVALGWGTDTQYF. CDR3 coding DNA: TGCGCCAGCAGCCAAGTCGCCCTCGGCTGGGGCACAGATACGCAGTATTTT.

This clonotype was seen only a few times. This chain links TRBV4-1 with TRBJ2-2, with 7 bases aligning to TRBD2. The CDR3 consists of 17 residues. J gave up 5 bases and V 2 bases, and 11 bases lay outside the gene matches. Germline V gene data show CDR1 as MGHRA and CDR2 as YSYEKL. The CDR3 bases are TGCGCCAGCAGCCAATTAGCGGGTTATATGAAAACCGGGGAGCTGTTTTTT. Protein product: CASSQLAGYMKTGELFF.

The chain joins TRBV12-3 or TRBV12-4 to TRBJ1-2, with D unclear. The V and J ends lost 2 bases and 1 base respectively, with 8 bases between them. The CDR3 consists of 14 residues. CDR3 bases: TGTGCCAGCAGTTTACGGAGCGATAACTATGGCTACACCTTC. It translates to CASSLRSDNYGYTF.

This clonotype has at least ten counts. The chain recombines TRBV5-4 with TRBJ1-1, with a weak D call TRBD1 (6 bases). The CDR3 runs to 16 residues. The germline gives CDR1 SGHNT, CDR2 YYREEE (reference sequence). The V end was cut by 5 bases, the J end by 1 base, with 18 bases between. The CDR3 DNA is TGTGCCAGCAGGCGCATAGGGGGACAAAAGAACACTGAAGCTTTCTTT. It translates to CASRRIGGQKNTEAFF.

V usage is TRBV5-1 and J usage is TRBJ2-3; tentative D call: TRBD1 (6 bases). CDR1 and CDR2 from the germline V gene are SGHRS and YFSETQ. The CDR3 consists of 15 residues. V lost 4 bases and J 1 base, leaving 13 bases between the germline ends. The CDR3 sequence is CASSHRDTGTDTQYF. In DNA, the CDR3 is TGCGCCAGCAGCCACCGGGACACAGGCACAGATACGCAGTATTTT.

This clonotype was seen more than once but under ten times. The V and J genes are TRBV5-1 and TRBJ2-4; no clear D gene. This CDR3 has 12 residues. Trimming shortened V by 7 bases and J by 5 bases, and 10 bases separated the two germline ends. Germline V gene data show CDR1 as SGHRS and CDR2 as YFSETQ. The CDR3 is CASSTGQNIQYF. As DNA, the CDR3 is TGCGCCAGCTCTACGGGTCAAAACATTCAGTACTTC.

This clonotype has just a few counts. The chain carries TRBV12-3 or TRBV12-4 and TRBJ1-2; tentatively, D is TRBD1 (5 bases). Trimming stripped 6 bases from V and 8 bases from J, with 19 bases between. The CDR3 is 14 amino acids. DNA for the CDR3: TGTGCCAGCAGCCGTGGGACGGTCGCTTGGGGCTACACCTTC. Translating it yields CASSRGTVAWGYTF.

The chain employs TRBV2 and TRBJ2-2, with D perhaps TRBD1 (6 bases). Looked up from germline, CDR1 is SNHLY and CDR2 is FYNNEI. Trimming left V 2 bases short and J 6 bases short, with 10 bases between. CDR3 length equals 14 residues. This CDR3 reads CASSETGIPGELFF. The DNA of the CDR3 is TGTGCCAGCAGTGAAACAGGGATCCCCGGGGAGCTGTTTTTT.

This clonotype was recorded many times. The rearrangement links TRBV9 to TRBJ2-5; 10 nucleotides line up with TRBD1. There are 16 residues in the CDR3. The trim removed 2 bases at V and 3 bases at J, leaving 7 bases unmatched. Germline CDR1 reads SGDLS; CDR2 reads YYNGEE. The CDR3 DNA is TGTGCCAGCAGCGTCCGGACAGGGGGTTTCGAAGAGACCCAGTACTTC. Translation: CASSVRTGGFEETQYF.

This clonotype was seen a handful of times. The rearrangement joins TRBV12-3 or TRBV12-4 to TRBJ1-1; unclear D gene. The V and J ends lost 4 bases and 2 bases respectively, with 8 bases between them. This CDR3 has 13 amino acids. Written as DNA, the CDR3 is TGTGCCAGCAGTTACATCATTAACACTGAAGCTTTCTTT. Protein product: CASSYIINTEAFF.

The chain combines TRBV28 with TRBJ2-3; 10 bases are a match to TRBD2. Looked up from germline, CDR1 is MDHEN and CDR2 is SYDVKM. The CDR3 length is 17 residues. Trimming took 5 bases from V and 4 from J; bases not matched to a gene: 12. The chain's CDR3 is CASSPPDGTSDSDTQYF. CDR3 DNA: TGTGCCAGCAGTCCACCCGACGGGACTAGCGACTCAGATACGCAGTATTTT.

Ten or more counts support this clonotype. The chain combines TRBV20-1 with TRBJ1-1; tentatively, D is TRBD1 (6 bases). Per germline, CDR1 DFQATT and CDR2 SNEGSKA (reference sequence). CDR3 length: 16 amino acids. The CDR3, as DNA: TGCAGCCCCACGATCCCGCGATGGGGGGCGAACACTGAAGCTTTCTTT. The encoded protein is CSPTIPRWGANTEAFF.

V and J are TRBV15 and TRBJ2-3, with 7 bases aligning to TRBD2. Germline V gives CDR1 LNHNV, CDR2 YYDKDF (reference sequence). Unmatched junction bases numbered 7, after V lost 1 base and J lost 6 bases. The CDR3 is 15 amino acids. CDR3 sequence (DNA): TGTGCCACCAGCAGAGCGGGGGAGGGGAGTGATACGCAGTATTTT. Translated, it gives CATSRAGEGSDTQYF.

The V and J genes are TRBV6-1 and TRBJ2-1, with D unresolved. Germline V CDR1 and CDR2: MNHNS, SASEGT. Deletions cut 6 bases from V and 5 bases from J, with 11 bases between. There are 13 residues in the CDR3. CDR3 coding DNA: TGTGCCAGCAGGACACGGAATGACAATGAGCAGTTCTTC. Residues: CASRTRNDNEQFF.

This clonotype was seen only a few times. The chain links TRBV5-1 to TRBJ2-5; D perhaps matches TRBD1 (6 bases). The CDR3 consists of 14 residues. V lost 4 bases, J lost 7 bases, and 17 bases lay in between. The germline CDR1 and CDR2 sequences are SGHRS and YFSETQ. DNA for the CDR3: TGCGCCAGCAGCCCCGGGGACACAAAAGGGACCCAGTACTTC. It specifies CASSPGDTKGTQYF.

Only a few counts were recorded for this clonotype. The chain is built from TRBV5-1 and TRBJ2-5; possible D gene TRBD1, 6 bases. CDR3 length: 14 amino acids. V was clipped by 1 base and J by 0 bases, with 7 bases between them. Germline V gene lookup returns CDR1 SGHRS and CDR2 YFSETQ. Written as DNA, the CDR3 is TGCGCCAGCAGCTTGAGGGACAACCAAGAGACCCAGTACTTC. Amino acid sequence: CASSLRDNQETQYF.

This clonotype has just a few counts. In DNA, the CDR3 is TGTGCCAGCTCAAACCCGGGACAGGGTAACAATGAGCAGTTCTTC. Translating gives CASSNPGQGNNEQFF. The rearrangement links TRBV18 to TRBJ2-1; 9 bases line up with TRBD1. Germline-derived CDR1 and CDR2 are KGHSH and LQKENI. V was pared by 5 bases and J by 5 bases, with 7 bases of the junction left unmatched. This CDR3 is 15 amino acids long. Combining the CDR3 with reference TRBV18 and TRBJ2-1 gives the whole variable domain NAGVMQNPRHLVRRRGQEARLRCSPMKGHSHVYWYRQLPEEGLKFMVYLQKENIIDESGMPKERFSAEFPKEGPSILRIQQVVRGDSAAYFCASSNPGQGNNEQFFGPGTRLTVL.

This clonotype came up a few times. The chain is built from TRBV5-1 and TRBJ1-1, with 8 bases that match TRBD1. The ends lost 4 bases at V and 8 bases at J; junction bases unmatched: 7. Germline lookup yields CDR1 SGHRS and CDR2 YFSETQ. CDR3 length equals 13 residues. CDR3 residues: CASSLQGAEEAFF. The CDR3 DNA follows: TGCGCCAGCAGCCTTCAGGGGGCAGAAGAAGCTTTCTTT.